Below, 20 T cell receptor beta chains from the same sample are listed, as sequenced in a study of blood T cell repertoires in COVID-19. Sequenced by immunoSEQ multiplex PCR; TCRdb stores in-frame clones only, minus some. This sample yields about 40,000 clones, of which around 87% are seen a single time; 20% belongs to the top ten. The material sequenced was peripheral blood. Every receptor here comes from a man in his sixties with acute or convalescent COVID-19.

The V call is TRBV7-9, the J call TRBJ2-2; 7 bases line up with TRBD1. Germline lookup yields CDR1 SEHNR and CDR2 FQNEAQ (reference sequence). V shed 5 bases, J shed 3 bases, and the junction held 18 bases outside the gene matches. The CDR3 spans 19 residues. The CDR3 spells CASSPKHTGARRDTGELFF. CDR3 bases: TGTGCCAGCAGCCCCAAGCACACAGGGGCCCGAAGAGACACCGGGGAGCTGTTTTTT.

The chain uses TRBV6-6 and TRBJ1-2; possibly TRBD1 for D (6 bases). This CDR3 is built from 16 residues. In germline, CDR1 is MNHNY, CDR2 SVGAGI (reference sequence). V lost 0 bases and J lost 0, with 11 bases in between. CDR3 sequence (DNA): TGTGCCAGCAGTTACTCGAGACGGACAGCTAACTATGGCTACACCTTC. Residues: CASSYSRRTANYGYTF.

V and J are TRBV30 and TRBJ1-5, with D possibly matching TRBD1 (6 bases). Per the germline V gene, CDR1 is GTSNPN and CDR2 is SVGIG (reference sequence). V dropped 5 bases and J dropped 7 bases, with 21 bases sitting between them. The CDR3 has 15 amino acids. In DNA, the CDR3 is TGTGCCTGGGCGGGCGGGGGCGAAGGTGGCCAGCCCCAGCATTTT. As protein: CAWAGGGEGGQPQHF.

The chain links TRBV5-4 to TRBJ2-3; no reliable D call. The V end was cut by 4 bases, the J end by 0 bases, with 3 bases between. The CDR3 loop spans 12 amino acids. The germline V gene encodes CDR1 SGHNT and CDR2 YYREEE (reference sequence). The CDR3 DNA reads TGTGCCAGCAGCCGGAGCACAGATACGCAGTATTTT. Translated, it gives CASSRSTDTQYF. The entire variable domain, with the rest obtained from reference TRBV5-4 and TRBJ2-3, is as follows: ETGVTQSPTHLIKTRGQQVTLRCSSQSGHNTVSWYQQALGQGPQFIFQYYREEENGRGNFPPRFSGLQFPNYSSELNVNALELDDSALYLCASSRSTDTQYFGPGTRLTVL.

The chain links TRBV7-2 to TRBJ1-5; unclear D gene. The CDR3 has 16 amino acids. V lost 0 bases and J lost 4, with 13 bases in between. From germline, CDR1 is SGHTA and CDR2 FQGNSA. The CDR3 protein is CASSLAGAGGNQPQHF. The CDR3 DNA follows: TGTGCCAGCAGCTTAGCGGGTGCAGGAGGGAATCAGCCCCAGCATTTT.

The CDR3 loop is CASSSTGISGNTIYF. As DNA, the CDR3 is TGTGCCAGCAGTTCTACAGGTATCTCTGGAAACACCATATATTTT. The chain links TRBV6-9 to TRBJ1-3, with TRBD1 as a possible D gene (5 bases). CDR1 is MNHGY, CDR2 SVAAGI, per germline. This CDR3 has 15 amino acids. The V gene lost 4 bases and the J gene lost 0 bases, with 10 bases spanning the gap.

The J gene is TRBJ2-5, the V gene TRBV9; D may be TRBD2 (6 bases). Trimming left V 4 bases short and J 8 bases short, with 15 bases between. Germline CDR1 SGDLS, CDR2 YYNGEE. This CDR3 contains 13 residues. The CDR3 coding sequence is TGTGCCAGCAGCCCCCGACTAGGGTTCACCCAGTACTTC. Its protein is CASSPRLGFTQYF. Combining the CDR3 with reference TRBV9 and TRBJ2-5 gives the whole variable domain DSGVTQTPKHLITATGQRVTLRCSPRSGDLSVYWYQQSLDQGLQFLIQYYNGEERAKGNILERFSAQQFPDLHSELNLSSLELGDSALYFCASSPRLGFTQYFGPGTRLLVL.

In DNA form, the CDR3 reads TGTGCCAGCAGCGTAGGGGGACTAGCGGATAGTTTGTTCTTC. This translates into CASSVGGLADSLFF. The genes are TRBV9 and TRBJ2-1; 11 bases align to TRBD2. Germline-derived CDR1 and CDR2 are SGDLS and YYNGEE. The V segment lost 0 bases and the J segment 15 bases; nucleotides outside the gene matches: 8. The CDR3 runs 14 residues.

This chain uses TRBV5-1 with TRBJ2-1; D is perhaps TRBD2 (5 bases). Germline V gene lookup returns CDR1 SGHRS and CDR2 YFSETQ. The CDR3 is 15 residues long. Trimming removed 2 bases from V and 7 bases from J, with 16 bases in between. The CDR3: CASSFMFTRGNEQFF. CDR3 DNA: TGCGCCAGCAGCTTTATGTTTACTAGAGGGAATGAGCAGTTCTTC.

The chain couples TRBV13 to TRBJ1-2, with 10 positions matching TRBD1. V trimming: 3 bases; J trimming: 7 bases; junction bases outside the gene matches: 5. The CDR3 loop spans 14 amino acids. The V gene's germline CDR1 is PRHDT and CDR2 FYEKMQ (reference sequence). The chain's CDR3 is CASSLTGGAGGYTF. CDR3 DNA sequence: TGTGCCAGCAGCTTGACAGGGGGCGCAGGTGGCTACACCTTC.

The chain has TRBV5-1 and TRBJ2-1; 8 bases line up with TRBD2. There are 16 residues in the CDR3. V gave up 2 bases and J gave up 4 bases; unmatched junction bases: 8. CDR1 and CDR2 from the germline V gene are SGHRS and YFSETQ. The CDR3 here is CASSFGAGGTYNEQFF. Here the CDR3 DNA reads TGCGCCAGCAGCTTTGGGGCGGGAGGCACTTACAATGAGCAGTTCTTC.

V gene TRBV2 combines with J gene TRBJ1-5; D is uncertain. CDR3 length: 14 residues. The germline gives CDR1 SNHLY, CDR2 FYNNEI. Deletions cut 4 bases from V and 7 bases from J, with 14 bases between. The CDR3 protein is CASSVNRGGQPQHF. For the CDR3, the DNA is TGTGCCAGCAGTGTAAACCGAGGTGGACAGCCCCAGCATTTT.

V is TRBV6-5 and J is TRBJ1-6; TRBD1 aligns across 9 bases. Germline CDR1 MNHEY, CDR2 SVGAGI. The CDR3 has 15 residues. With V trimmed by 7 bases and J by 10 bases, 11 bases remained unmatched. In nucleotides, the CDR3 is TGTGCCAGCACCAACGAACAGGGGGCCAGCTCACCCCTCCACTTT. Its translation is CASTNEQGASSPLHF.

V is TRBV5-6 and J is TRBJ2-7, with D possibly being TRBD1 (6 bases). V was cut by 4 bases and J by 9 bases, with 17 bases left in between. Germline V CDR1 and CDR2: SGHDT, YYEEEE. CDR3 size: 13 residues. Written as DNA, the CDR3 is TGTGCCAGCAGCCTCGGGACATTAATCGCGCAGTACGTC. Translation gives CASSLGTLIAQYV.

V usage is TRBV11-2 and J usage is TRBJ1-1; no clear D gene. This CDR3 comprises 14 residues. V shed 6 bases and J shed 3 bases, with 14 bases lying between them. Germline V lookup: CDR1 SGHAT, CDR2 FQNNGV. The CDR3: CASSYPTRYTEAFF. Here the CDR3 DNA reads TGTGCCAGCAGTTACCCCACCAGGTACACTGAAGCTTTCTTT.

V is TRBV18 and J is TRBJ2-1; TRBD1 aligns across 8 bases. Trimming took 3 bases from V and 0 from J; bases not matched to a gene: 4. CDR1 and CDR2 from the germline V gene are KGHSH and LQKENI. The CDR3 length is 16 residues. CDR3 sequence reads: CASSPGQEGSYNEQFF. DNA for the CDR3: TGTGCCAGCTCACCGGGACAGGAAGGCTCCTACAATGAGCAGTTCTTC.

The V and J genes are TRBV29-1 and TRBJ2-1; D possibly corresponds to TRBD2 (6 bases). This CDR3 is 15 amino acids long. Germline V gene sequence: CDR1 SQVTM, CDR2 ANQGSEA. Trimming shortened V by 7 bases and J by 2 bases, and 18 bases separated the two germline ends. CDR3 residues: CSAHGGTSTYNEQFF. The CDR3 DNA sequence: TGCAGCGCTCATGGAGGGACTTCAACCTACAATGAGCAGTTCTTC.

The chain uses TRBV19 and TRBJ1-1; 7 nucleotides match TRBD1. V shed 4 bases and J 1 base; nucleotides not matched to a gene: 3. Germline CDR1 and CDR2: LNHDA and SQIVND (reference sequence). This CDR3 is 14 amino acids long. This CDR3 is CASSTRTGNTEAFF. In DNA form, the CDR3 reads TGTGCCAGTAGTACCCGGACAGGGAACACTGAAGCTTTCTTT.

Only a few counts were recorded for this clone. This chain joins TRBV28 and TRBJ1-5, with unresolved D. Trimming left V 6 bases short and J 3 bases short, with 12 bases between. Germline V gene sequence: CDR1 MDHEN, CDR2 SYDVKM. There are 14 residues in the CDR3. This CDR3 is CASSFPGDNQPQHF. The CDR3 DNA sequence: TGTGCCAGCAGCTTTCCCGGGGACAATCAGCCCCAGCATTTT.

This sequence joins TRBV4-2 and TRBJ2-5; no clear D. V shed 7 bases and J shed 1 base, with 16 bases lying between them. The CDR3 runs to 15 residues. Per the germline V gene, CDR1 is LGHNA and CDR2 is YNFKEQ. The CDR3 loop is CASTQNTQFQETQYF. The CDR3 DNA follows: TGTGCCAGCACCCAGAACACCCAGTTCCAAGAGACCCAGTACTTC.